The 25 T cell receptor beta chains below come from one sample, sequenced in a study of early T cells in non-severe SARS-CoV-2 infection (dated by TCRdb to about 2021). Library creation used 5' RACE. For sequencing, a NextSeq 500 was employed. The public reads were run again by TCRdb, first through fastp at Q25 and then through MiXCR, and only productive beta chains were kept. Every distinct CDR3 protein forms one entry, paired with its most common genes and DNA. This sample lists 70,000 to 95,000 distinct CDR3 sequences; over 12% were detected once. The top ten clonotypes cover 0.58% of the sample. The source material was whole blood. The source is an adult who was a healthcare worker with PCR-confirmed SARS-CoV-2 infection or an uninfected control (not recorded which).

This clonotype turned up a few times. The rearrangement uses TRBV5-1 and TRBJ2-3; D is possibly TRBD1 (6 bases). This CDR3 region has 16 residues. V lost 3 bases and J lost 0, with 14 bases in between. CDR1 SGHRS and CDR2 YFSETQ come from the germline V gene. CDR3 nucleotides: TGCGCCAGCAGCTCCCTGGGGGCCGAAAGCACAGATACGCAGTATTTT. Protein sequence: CASSSLGAESTDTQYF.

This clonotype was observed a handful of times. The V call is TRBV12-3 or TRBV12-4, the J call TRBJ1-1, with a weak D call TRBD1 (6 bases). The CDR3 loop spans 14 amino acids. With 4 bases removed from V and 0 bases from J, the gap between germline ends came to 9 bases. The CDR3 is CASSSGALNTEAFF. The CDR3 coding sequence is TGTGCCAGCAGTTCAGGGGCCCTGAACACTGAAGCTTTCTTT.

This clonotype came up a few times. The V gene is TRBV19, the J gene TRBJ1-6, with no clear D. V was pared by 10 bases and J by 2 bases, with 12 bases between. Germline V CDR1 and CDR2: LNHDA, SQIVND (reference sequence). The CDR3 sequence is 14 residues long. The CDR3 loop is CATALKAYNSPLHF. The CDR3 DNA is TGTGCCACCGCCCTTAAGGCCTATAATTCACCCCTCCACTTT.

This clonotype was observed a few times. The rearrangement links TRBV24-1 to TRBJ2-2, with a tentative D call TRBD2 (5 bases). This CDR3 is built from 17 residues. Trimming removed 2 bases from V and 3 bases from J, with 15 bases in between. CDR1 and CDR2 from the germline V gene are KGHDR and SFDVKD. Written as DNA, the CDR3 is TGTGCCACCAGTGATTCCGGGCCCAGCGGCGACACCGGGGAGCTGTTTTTT. Its translation is CATSDSGPSGDTGELFF.

This chain uses TRBV12-3 or TRBV12-4 with TRBJ2-3, with 11 positions matching TRBD2. V gave up 1 base and J gave up 5 bases; unmatched junction bases: 5. The CDR3 sequence is 16 residues long. The chain's CDR3 is CASSLGSGGAQDTQYF. The DNA for the CDR3 is TGTGCCAGCAGTTTAGGTAGCGGGGGGGCCCAAGATACGCAGTATTTT.

The chain has TRBV23-1 and TRBJ2-6; D ambiguous. TRBV23-1 carries the ORF label, with uncertain function. The CDR3 runs to 17 residues. V lost 4 bases and J lost 0, with 13 bases in between. The CDR3 reads CASSPAQPPSGANVLTF. For the CDR3, the DNA is TGCGCCAGCAGTCCCGCCCAGCCCCCCTCTGGGGCCAACGTCCTGACTTTC.

The rearrangement uses TRBV5-6 and TRBJ2-1; weak D call: TRBD2 (7 bases). Trimming left V 5 bases short and J 1 base short, with 16 bases between. Germline assignment: CDR1 SGHDT and CDR2 YYEEEE. The CDR3 is 16 amino acids. The CDR3 bases are TGTGCCAGCAGTTATTGGGGGGGCCGTTCCTACAATGAGCAGTTCTTC. Amino acids: CASSYWGGRSYNEQFF.

This clonotype was seen a handful of times. The chain recombines TRBV11-2 with TRBJ2-1; 14 bases line up with TRBD2. Trimming took 2 bases from V and 8 from J; bases not matched to a gene: 5. CDR3 size: 16 residues. Germline CDR1 is SGHAT and CDR2 is FQNNGV. The CDR3 is CASSLTTSGGADEQFF. In nucleotides, the CDR3 is TGTGCCAGCAGCTTAACGACTAGCGGGGGGGCGGATGAGCAGTTCTTC.

This clonotype was counted at least ten times. The V call is TRBV7-7, the J call TRBJ1-6; perhaps TRBD1 as D (6 bases). The germline V gene encodes CDR1 SSHAT and CDR2 FNYEAQ (reference sequence). V was shortened by 8 bases and J by 11 bases, with 16 bases between the two germline ends. The CDR3 has 13 amino acids. The DNA for the CDR3 is TGTGCCAGCTCCTCAAACAGGGACGCACCCCTCCACTTT. It translates to CASSSNRDAPLHF.

This clonotype was counted a few times. The gene calls are TRBV11-2 and TRBJ2-7, with D unresolved. V lost 4 bases, J lost 0 bases, and 16 bases lay in between. CDR1 SGHAT and CDR2 FQNNGV come from the germline V gene. CDR3 length: 16 amino acids. The CDR3 coding sequence is TGTGCCAGCAGCTCTTTAACGGTGGGCAGCTCCTACGAGCAGTACGTC. Protein sequence: CASSSLTVGSSYEQYV.

This clonotype turned up a few times. The rearrangement joins TRBV7-6 to TRBJ2-5; 9 bases are a match to TRBD1. Trimming at V came to 8 bases and at J to 7 bases, leaving 14 bases not matched to a gene. Germline CDR1 reads SGHVS; CDR2 reads FNYEAQ. The CDR3 runs 15 residues. The CDR3 loop is CASRSTRTGEMTQYF. Written as DNA, the CDR3 is TGTGCCAGCCGGTCAACAAGGACAGGGGAGATGACCCAGTACTTC.

This clonotype was seen only a few times. V usage is TRBV5-4 and J usage is TRBJ2-7, with 13 bases lining up with TRBD2. The CDR3 is made up of 15 amino acids. CDR1 is SGHNT and CDR2 is YYREEE in the germline V gene (reference sequence). CDR3 DNA: TGTGCCAGCAGACTAGCGGGGGGGAACTCCAACGAGCAGTACGTC. It specifies CASRLAGGNSNEQYV.

The V call is TRBV12-3 or TRBV12-4, the J call TRBJ2-6; D call uncertain. The V and J ends lost 5 bases and 1 base respectively, with 3 bases between them. The length of the CDR3 is 13 residues. CDR3 loop: CASSQSGANVLTF. The CDR3 nucleotides read TGTGCCAGCAGTCAGTCTGGGGCCAACGTCCTGACTTTC.

This clonotype was picked up a small number of times. The V and J genes are TRBV7-9 and TRBJ2-2; D ambiguous. The CDR3 length is 13 residues. Between the trimmed V and J ends, which lost 0 bases and 3 bases, there was a span of 2 bases. CDR1 SEHNR and CDR2 FQNEAQ come from the germline V gene (reference sequence). DNA for the CDR3: TGTGCCAGCAGCTTAGCTCACACCGGGGAGCTGTTTTTT. It yields the protein CASSLAHTGELFF.

This clonotype was observed a handful of times. The V gene is TRBV6-6, the J gene TRBJ2-4; perhaps TRBD1 as D (5 bases). Trimming took 4 bases from V and 2 from J, leaving 24 bases between them. The CDR3 covers 19 residues. Germline assignment: CDR1 MNHNY and CDR2 SVGAGI (reference sequence). The DNA for the CDR3 is TGTGCCAGCAGTTCCAAACTCCGGAGCAGGGCGGATTCCAAAAACATTCAGTACTTC. This sequence encodes CASSSKLRSRADSKNIQYF.

The chain is built from TRBV5-1 and TRBJ2-3, with 7 positions matching TRBD1. The germline gives CDR1 SGHRS, CDR2 YFSETQ. The CDR3 is 14 residues long. J was trimmed by 4 bases and V by 4 bases; bases with no gene match: 6. Written as DNA, the CDR3 is TGCGCCAGCAGCCCCCGACAGGGCCCAGATACGCAGTATTTT. It specifies CASSPRQGPDTQYF.

The rearrangement links TRBV27 to TRBJ2-3; D may be TRBD1 (6 bases). The germline V and J ends were trimmed by 0 bases and 1 base, with 14 bases remaining between them. The CDR3 sequence is 17 residues long. The V gene's germline CDR1 is MNHEY and CDR2 SMNVEV (reference sequence). CDR3 in DNA: TGTGCCAGCAGTTTATCCAGGGGATCACGGGGCACAGATACGCAGTATTTT. Its translation: CASSLSRGSRGTDTQYF.

The sample holds many counts of this clonotype. This chain links TRBV6-6 with TRBJ2-3; 13 positions agree with TRBD2. Germline V gene sequence: CDR1 MNHNY, CDR2 SVGAGI (reference sequence). Losses at the gene ends were 6 bases for V and 6 bases for J; bases not matched to a gene: 3. The CDR3 sequence is 14 residues long. The CDR3 nucleotides are TGTGCCAGCAGGCGGACTAGCGGGGGTGATACGCAGTATTTT. Translated: CASRRTSGGDTQYF.

The genes are TRBV27 and TRBJ1-3; 12 nucleotides line up with TRBD1. Germline V gives CDR1 MNHEY, CDR2 SMNVEV (reference sequence). Trimming at V came to 1 base and at J to 4 bases, leaving 2 bases not matched to a gene. The CDR3 has 16 residues. CDR3 nucleotide sequence: TGTGCCAGCAGTTTATTAGGGACAGGGGGCGGAAACACCATATATTTT. It codes for CASSLLGTGGGNTIYF.

This clonotype was found a few times. The V and J genes are TRBV5-1 and TRBJ2-3; D remains unclear. The V end lost 0 bases, the J end lost 6 bases, and 8 bases lay between the germline ends. CDR3 size: 13 residues. CDR1 is SGHRS, CDR2 YFSETQ, per germline. CDR3 DNA sequence: TGCGCCAGCAGCTTGGTGATCGGGGATACGCAGTATTTT. This encodes CASSLVIGDTQYF.

V gene TRBV27 combines with J gene TRBJ2-7; the D call may be TRBD1 or TRBD2 (5 bases each). Germline V lookup: CDR1 MNHEY, CDR2 SMNVEV (reference sequence). Trimming cost V 7 bases and J 0 bases, with 7 bases left between them. The CDR3 loop spans 12 amino acids. The CDR3 DNA is TGTGCCAGCACGGGGCGCTCCTACGAGCAGTACGTC. As protein: CASTGRSYEQYV.

This clonotype was found many times. The V and J genes are TRBV2 and TRBJ1-2, with 7 nucleotides matching TRBD1. CDR1 is SNHLY and CDR2 is FYNNEI in the germline V gene. V gave up 7 bases and J gave up 0 bases; unmatched junction bases: 8. The length of the CDR3 is 15 residues. The CDR3 loop reads CASMGQLSTNYGYTF. Written as DNA, the CDR3 is TGTGCCAGCATGGGACAGCTGAGCACTAACTATGGCTACACCTTC.

There are many counts of this clonotype. The J gene is TRBJ1-2, the V gene TRBV6-6, with D perhaps TRBD1 (5 bases). The CDR3 sequence is 15 residues long. Germline lookup yields CDR1 MNHNY and CDR2 SVGAGI (reference sequence). Trimming pared 5 bases from V and 2 bases from J, leaving 15 bases between. CDR3 coding DNA: TGTGCCAGCAGTCCCCCTCAGGGCTCCAACTATGGCTACACCTTC. This gives the protein CASSPPQGSNYGYTF.

This clonotype was seen more than once but under ten times. V and J are TRBV3-1 and TRBJ2-1; tentative D call: TRBD2 (6 bases). This CDR3 contains 15 residues. From germline, CDR1 is LGHDT and CDR2 YNNKEL (reference sequence). With 4 bases removed from V and 4 bases from J, the gap between germline ends came to 14 bases. In DNA form, the CDR3 reads TGTGCCAGCAGCCGTTTCGGGGGACGATACAATGAGCAGTTCTTC. The encoded protein is CASSRFGGRYNEQFF.

This clonotype appeared a few times. The genes are TRBV20-1 and TRBJ1-1; no clear D gene. The length of the CDR3 is 22 residues. Germline V gene lookup returns CDR1 DFQATT and CDR2 SNEGSKA (reference sequence). Trimming pared 0 bases from V and 4 bases from J, leaving 36 bases between. The CDR3 here is CSARDNDPTVPGKDRWGTEAFF. The DNA for the CDR3 is TGCAGTGCTAGAGACAACGACCCCACAGTACCCGGGAAGGACCGGTGGGGCACTGAAGCTTTCTTT.